This record looks at one T cell receptor beta chain sequence and its context. This entry belongs to a study of technical replicates of blood from several donors. Profiled with immunoSEQ multiplex PCR; TCRdb holds only in-frame clones, not every one. In the table there are 74,000 or so clones, 96% of which are singletons. The CDR3 runs to 14 residues. The clonotype was recovered from a human donor in good health. This chain joins TRBV7-5 and TRBJ2-7; the table's D call of TRBD1 was not tested on the DNA. TRBV7-5 is a recognized pseudogene. The sample consisted of T cells isolated from PBMCs. The CDR3 reads CAKEAQGGSYEQYF. The CDR3, as DNA: TGTGCCAAAGAAGCTCAGGGCGGCTCCTACGAGCAGTACTTC.